Sequencing of this TCR beta chain was carried out in a study of T cells in Graves' hyperthyroidism and ophthalmopathy. General study findings and limits: Clonotypes that were expanded in thyroid above 0.001 mostly appeared in blood too.

Not enrolled were patients with uncontrolled infection, other autoimmune disease, pregnancy or lactation. Fresh 10 ml peripheral blood yielded PBMCs. This clonotype was observed at least ten times. Its antigen is not identified. Amplified TCR beta CDR3 regions came from RNA transcripts. First-round RT-PCR with HTBI primers amplified the TCR CDR3 region. TCRdb reprocessed the multiplex PCR reads via MiXCR and lists one record per CDR3 protein. Of 350,000 to 450,000 distinct CDR3 sequences detected, about 14% appear once; the ten largest clones hold around 27%. This clonotype originated in a man aged 50 to 60 with Graves' ophthalmopathy. The sample comprised blood.

The CDR3 protein is CASNPGGTGVYNEQFF. DNA for the CDR3: TGCGCCAGCAACCCAGGGGGGACAGGTGTCTACAATGAGCAGTTCTTC. The chain combines TRBV5-1 with TRBJ2-1, with TRBD1 matching over 8 bases. Trimming took 6 bases from V and 3 from J; bases not matched to a gene: 11. CDR1 and CDR2 (germline): SGHRS, YFSETQ. The CDR3 covers 16 residues.